This TCR beta chain stems from a study of memory CD4+ T cells and cytomegalovirus serostatus. Single viable CD3+CD4+CD8-CD45RO+ cells were sorted as the memory CD4+ T cells. Germline V gene lookup returns CDR1 LGHNT and CDR2 FRNRAP. V lost 5 bases and J 6 bases, leaving 9 bases between the germline ends. The CDR3 covers 12 residues. Study outcomes and limitations: Of under 200 reported CMV TCRbeta sequences, 67 were found in memory CD4+ repertoires. Median bootstrapped AUC for CMV status was approximately 0.96 originally, about 0.9 US-trained.

Authors' methods: After removing out-of-frame reads, 2.3 million or so distinct TCRbeta sequences remained. The data were produced by immunoSEQ multiplex PCR, yet TCRdb's version contains in-frame clones alone and is incomplete. V, J and clone size were drawn from that table, and D and trimming were deduced from the DNA. This sample has tens of thousands of clones, with 77% found just once. About this clone itself: Antigen unknown.

The sample comprised memory CD4+ T cells from blood. The receptor was isolated from an adult in good health and CMV-seronegative. The gene calls are TRBV12-5 and TRBJ2-3; possibly TRBD1 or TRBD2 for D (5 bases each). In DNA, the CDR3 is TGTGCTAGTGGTCTGGGACCTGATACGCAGTATTTT. As protein: CASGLGPDTQYF.